The 19 T cell receptor beta chains listed next were all sequenced from one sample in a study of T cells in localized non-small cell lung cancer. Here immunoSEQ multiplex PCR was the method, and the copy in TCRdb shows in-frame clones only, minus some. The data show 30,000 to 35,000 clones, about 89% seen once. The sample consisted of peripheral blood, taken before any cancer treatment. These receptors were obtained from a female donor older than 55 with stage I lung adenocarcinoma.

This chain joins TRBV9 and TRBJ2-3; the match to TRBD2 covers 11 bases. Germline V gene lookup returns CDR1 SGDLS and CDR2 YYNGEE. Losses at the gene ends were 0 bases for V and 5 bases for J; bases not matched to a gene: 5. The CDR3 is 16 residues long. CDR3 sequence: CASSVGTSGSGDTQYF. The CDR3 nucleotides are TGTGCCAGCAGCGTAGGGACTAGCGGGTCTGGAGATACGCAGTATTTT.

The chain carries TRBV7-6 and TRBJ2-2, with 10 nucleotides matching TRBD2. J gave up 4 bases and V 1 base, and 6 bases lay outside the gene matches. The CDR3 extends over 17 amino acids. In germline, CDR1 is SGHVS, CDR2 FNYEAQ. The DNA of the CDR3 is TGTGCCAGCAGCTTAGGCCGTCTAGCGGGAGTCACCGGGGAGCTGTTTTTT. Translated: CASSLGRLAGVTGELFF.

This chain joins TRBV18 and TRBJ2-2, with D perhaps TRBD1 (6 bases). The CDR3 covers 15 residues. The germline CDR1 and CDR2 sequences are KGHSH and LQKENI. The V and J ends lost 3 bases and 6 bases respectively, with 14 bases between them. The CDR3 protein is CASSPTGNSAGELFF. CDR3 bases: TGTGCCAGCTCACCCACAGGGAATTCGGCCGGGGAGCTGTTTTTT.

This clone appeared once. The chain uses TRBV6-5 and TRBJ1-5; the D is unclear. The CDR3 totals 15 residues. V shed 6 bases and J shed 0 bases, with 12 bases lying between them. Germline CDR1 reads MNHEY; CDR2 reads SVGAGI. In DNA form, the CDR3 reads TGTGCCAGCAGCCGGACGCGGGGTAGCAATCAGCCCCAGCATTTT. Protein sequence: CASSRTRGSNQPQHF.

The chain is built from TRBV25-1 and TRBJ2-7, with 8 bases that match TRBD1. The CDR3 loop spans 17 amino acids. CDR1 and CDR2 from the germline V gene are MGHDK and SYGVNS. The ends lost 4 bases at V and 2 bases at J; junction bases unmatched: 13. The CDR3 here is CASSGPTRQGLTYEQYF. DNA for the CDR3: TGTGCCAGCAGTGGGCCAACCCGACAGGGGTTAACCTACGAGCAGTACTTC.

The chain carries TRBV7-2 and TRBJ2-1; a weak D match, TRBD1 (5 bases). V lost 1 base and J 9 bases, leaving 16 bases between the germline ends. Germline CDR1 reads SGHTA; CDR2 reads FQGNSA. The CDR3 is 15 residues long. CDR3 amino acids: CASSLVSKVQGEQFF. CDR3 sequence (DNA): TGTGCCAGCAGCTTAGTCTCTAAGGTTCAGGGTGAGCAGTTCTTC.

V gene TRBV21-1 combines with J gene TRBJ1-1; the table's D call TRBD1 went unverified against the DNA. TRBV21-1 is a known pseudogene. This CDR3 is built from 16 residues. CDR3 protein: CASSKTSGKSNTEAFF. The CDR3 DNA sequence: TGTGCCAGCAGCAAGACCTCAGGGAAATCGAACACTGAAGCTTTCTTT.

The table lists this clone with a count of one. J is TRBJ2-1 and V is TRBV6-5; D tentatively fits TRBD1 or TRBD2 (5 bases each). The CDR3 is made up of 14 amino acids. The germline V and J ends were trimmed by 6 bases and 5 bases, with 14 bases remaining between them. Per germline, CDR1 MNHEY and CDR2 SVGAGI. The CDR3 DNA reads TGTGCCAGCAGGATACCCGGGACGGACAATGAGCAGTTCTTC. Translating it yields CASRIPGTDNEQFF.

V and J are TRBV19 and TRBJ2-1; D may be TRBD1 (6 bases). The ends were cut back, 3 bases at V and 5 bases at J, with 11 bases in the middle. Per the germline V gene, CDR1 is LNHDA and CDR2 is SQIVND (reference sequence). The CDR3 has 14 residues. The CDR3 bases are TGTGCCAGTAGTATCACAGGGATCCACAATGAGCAGTTCTTC. This sequence encodes CASSITGIHNEQFF.

The rearrangement uses TRBV19 and TRBJ1-2, with 9 bases aligning to TRBD1. The CDR3 sequence is 14 residues long. Trimming at V came to 6 bases and at J to 6 bases, leaving 8 bases not matched to a gene. Germline CDR1 and CDR2: LNHDA and SQIVND (reference sequence). In DNA form, the CDR3 reads TGTGCCAGTAGCCTTACAGGGGGCGCAGATGGCTACACCTTC. This sequence encodes CASSLTGGADGYTF.

The CDR3 here is CASSSGLAGTGYIQYF. DNA for the CDR3: TGTGCCAGCAGCTCGGGACTAGCGGGGACGGGCTACATTCAGTACTTC. The V call is TRBV28, the J call TRBJ2-4, with 13 bases matching TRBD2. The CDR3 runs to 16 residues. V shed 6 bases and J 8 bases; nucleotides not matched to a gene: 10. The germline V gene has CDR1 MDHEN and CDR2 SYDVKM.

The sample holds a few counts of this clone. The chain couples TRBV7-2 to TRBJ2-2, with D possibly TRBD1 on 6 matching bases. The CDR3 covers 15 residues. Per the germline V gene, CDR1 is SGHTA and CDR2 is FQGNSA. Trimming stripped 7 bases from V and 4 bases from J, with 16 bases between. The CDR3 DNA is TGTGCCAGCATCATCATTGGGGGCAGCACCGGGGAGCTGTTTTTT. Its translation: CASIIIGGSTGELFF.

In its sample, this clone was seen once. The chain links TRBV18 to TRBJ1-2; unclear D gene. The CDR3 is made up of 12 amino acids. Germline CDR1 reads KGHSH; CDR2 reads LQKENI. V was shortened by 5 bases and J by 8 bases, with 12 bases between the two germline ends. The CDR3 region is CASSSRMSGYTF. CDR3 coding DNA: TGTGCCAGCTCATCCCGGATGAGCGGCTACACCTTC.

V usage is TRBV29-1 and J usage is TRBJ2-1, with 11 bases fitting TRBD2. V shed 1 base and J 8 bases; nucleotides not matched to a gene: 13. The germline gives CDR1 SQVTM, CDR2 ANQGSEA. The CDR3 loop spans 17 amino acids. The CDR3 is CSVEALATSGSGHEQFF. The CDR3 DNA reads TGCAGCGTTGAAGCCCTAGCTACTAGCGGGAGCGGTCATGAGCAGTTCTTC.

The CDR3 nucleotides read TGCGCCAGCAGCCAGGCCGGGACTAGTTACCACAATGAGCAGTTCTTC. This translates into CASSQAGTSYHNEQFF. The chain links TRBV4-3 to TRBJ2-1; 8 bases align to TRBD2. Germline CDR1 reads LGHNA; CDR2 reads YSLEER. The CDR3 totals 16 residues. Germline trimming cut 3 bases from V and 5 bases from J; bases unmatched to any gene: 9.

The V call is TRBV27, the J call TRBJ2-3; the D gene is possibly TRBD2 (6 bases). Germline CDR1 and CDR2: MNHEY and SMNVEV (reference sequence). The CDR3 has 16 residues. Between the trimmed V and J ends, which lost 5 bases and 2 bases, there was a span of 17 bases. The CDR3 bases are TGTGCCAGCAGTCCTCAAAACCGCGGGATCACAGATACGCAGTATTTT. Encoded protein: CASSPQNRGITDTQYF.

The gene calls are TRBV18 and TRBJ1-4; D perhaps matches TRBD1 (6 bases). CDR1 KGHSH and CDR2 LQKENI come from the germline V gene. The length of the CDR3 is 15 residues. V gave up 1 base and J gave up 4 bases, with 10 bases separating them. CDR3 sequence reads: CASSPLTGSNEKLFF. The DNA for the CDR3 is TGTGCCAGCTCACCACTAACAGGGAGTAATGAAAAACTGTTTTTT.

This clone was observed a handful of times. The chain links TRBV4-3 to TRBJ2-3; no definite D call. Germline CDR1 reads LGHNA; CDR2 reads YSLEER. The CDR3 has 11 amino acids. Trimming took 3 bases from V and 7 from J, leaving 5 bases between them. The CDR3 here is CASSQGYTQYF. CDR3 bases: TGCGCCAGCAGCCAGGGGTATACGCAGTATTTT.

The rearrangement uses TRBV5-1 and TRBJ2-5, with D hard to call. The CDR3 has 15 residues. The germline V gene has CDR1 SGHRS and CDR2 YFSETQ. Trimming removed 2 bases at V and 1 base at J, with 12 bases between. The CDR3 spells CASSFGFLVQETQYF. CDR3 sequence (DNA): TGCGCCAGCAGCTTTGGATTCCTCGTCCAAGAGACCCAGTACTTC.